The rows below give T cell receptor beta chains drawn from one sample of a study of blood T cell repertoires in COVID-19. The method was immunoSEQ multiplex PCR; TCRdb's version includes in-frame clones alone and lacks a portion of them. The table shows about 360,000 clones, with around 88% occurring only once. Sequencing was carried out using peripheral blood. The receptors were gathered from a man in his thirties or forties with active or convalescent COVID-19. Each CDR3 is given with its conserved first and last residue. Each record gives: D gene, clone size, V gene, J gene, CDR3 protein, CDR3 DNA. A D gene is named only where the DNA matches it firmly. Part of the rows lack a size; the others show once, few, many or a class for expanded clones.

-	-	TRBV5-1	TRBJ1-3	CASSEGQSSGNTIYF	TGCGCCAGCAGTGAAGGACAGAGCTCTGGAAACACCATATATTTT
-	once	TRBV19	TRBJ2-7	CASKTDPFSGSEQYF	TGTGCCAGTAAAACAGACCCGTTCAGTGGTTCGGAGCAGTACTTC
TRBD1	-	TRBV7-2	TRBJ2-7	CASSPTLDRGLYEQYF	TGTGCCAGCAGCCCCACCTTGGACAGGGGGCTCTACGAGCAGTACTTC
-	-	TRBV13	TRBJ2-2	CASRYSTNTGELFF	TGTGCCAGCAGATACAGTACGAACACCGGGGAGCTGTTTTTT
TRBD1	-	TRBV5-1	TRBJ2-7	CASSLRPDRVNEQYF	TGCGCCAGCAGCTTGAGACCGGACAGGGTGAACGAGCAGTACTTC
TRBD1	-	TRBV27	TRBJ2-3	CASLHSGGTADTQYF	TGTGCCAGCCTCCATTCAGGGGGCACAGCAGATACGCAGTATTTT
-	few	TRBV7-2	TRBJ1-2	CASSLDRVANYGYTF	TGTGCCAGCAGCTTAGATCGGGTGGCCAACTATGGCTACACCTTC
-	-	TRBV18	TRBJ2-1	CASSPPRNSVLNEQFF	TGTGCCAGCTCACCACCGAGGAACTCGGTACTTAATGAGCAGTTCTTC
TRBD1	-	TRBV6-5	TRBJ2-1	CASSRDSSSYNEQFF	TGTGCCAGCAGTCGGGACAGCAGCTCCTACAATGAGCAGTTCTTC
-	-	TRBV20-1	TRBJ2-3	CSAPGVDTQYF	TGCAGTGCTCCAGGCGTGGATACGCAGTATTTT
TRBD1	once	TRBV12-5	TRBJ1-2	CASGDGTGGVVNYGYTF	TGTGCTAGTGGTGACGGGACAGGGGGCGTCGTAAACTATGGCTACACCTTC
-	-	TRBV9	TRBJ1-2	CASSMDIMRYTF	TGTGCCAGTTCGATGGACATTATGAGGTACACCTTC
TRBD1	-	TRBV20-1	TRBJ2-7	CSASPGQGLHEQYF	TGCAGTGCTAGTCCGGGACAGGGGCTTCACGAGCAGTACTTC
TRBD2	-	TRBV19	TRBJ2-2	CASRNRKERGGLAGVNTGELFF	TGTGCCAGTAGAAACCGGAAGGAACGGGGAGGACTAGCGGGGGTAAACACCGGGGAGCTGTTTTTT
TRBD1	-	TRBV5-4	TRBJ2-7	CASSPQGASYEQYF	TGTGCCAGCAGCCCCCAGGGGGCCTCCTACGAGCAGTACTTC
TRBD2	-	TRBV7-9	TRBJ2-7	CASSLGLAGSYEQYF	TGTGCCAGCAGCTTGGGGCTAGCGGGGAGCTACGAGCAGTACTTC
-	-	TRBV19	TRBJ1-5	CASSIRGQPQHF	TGTGCCAGTAGTATTAGAGGACAGCCCCAGCATTTT
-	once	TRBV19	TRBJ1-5	CASSSRGGLQPQHF	TGTGCCAGTAGTTCCCGGGGGGGTTTGCAGCCCCAGCATTTT
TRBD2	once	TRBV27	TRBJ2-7	CASSLSGSGEQYF	TGTGCCAGCAGCCTAAGCGGGAGTGGCGAGCAGTACTTC
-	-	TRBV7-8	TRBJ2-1	CASSRATVLPFDEQFF	TGTGCCAGCAGCCGAGCGACAGTCCTTCCGTTCGATGAGCAGTTCTTC
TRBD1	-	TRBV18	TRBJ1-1	CASSLGQGTEAFF	TGTGCCAGCTCTCTAGGACAGGGCACTGAAGCTTTCTTT
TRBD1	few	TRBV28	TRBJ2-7	CASSLDRTGMNF	TGTGCCAGCAGTTTGGATAGGACAGGCATGAACTTC
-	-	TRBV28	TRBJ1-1	CASRQSGPWYTEAFF	TGTGCCAGCAGACAAAGCGGCCCGTGGTACACTGAAGCTTTCTTT
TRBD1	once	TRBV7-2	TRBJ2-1	CASSGQGQGNEQFF	TGTGCCAGCAGCGGACAGGGGCAGGGCAATGAGCAGTTCTTC
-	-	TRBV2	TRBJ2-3	CASSRTPGHIADTQYF	TGTGCCAGCAGTCGGACACCTGGACATATCGCAGATACGCAGTATTTT
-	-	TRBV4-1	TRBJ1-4	CASSQGSGANEKLFF	TGCGCCAGCAGCCAGGGATCCGGGGCTAATGAAAAACTGTTTTTT
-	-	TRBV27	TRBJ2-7	CASSLSRGEQYF	TGTGCCAGCAGTTTATCGCGGGGCGAGCAGTACTTC
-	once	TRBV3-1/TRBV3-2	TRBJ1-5	CASSQDLTENQPQHF	TGTGCCAGCAGCCAAGATCTGACAGAAAATCAGCCCCAGCATTTT
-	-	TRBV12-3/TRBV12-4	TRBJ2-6	CAILSWANVLTF	TGTGCCATACTCTCTTGGGCCAACGTCCTGACTTTC
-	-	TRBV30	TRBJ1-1	CAWTRGGWTEAFF	TGTGCCTGGACCCGGGGGGGGTGGACTGAAGCTTTCTTT
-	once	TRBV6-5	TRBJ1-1	CASSYSWTANTEAFF	TGTGCCAGCAGTTACTCGTGGACAGCCAACACTGAAGCTTTCTTT
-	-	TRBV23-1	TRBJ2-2	CASSPRHRTGELFF	TGCGCCAGCAGTCCCCGACACAGGACCGGGGAGCTGTTTTTT
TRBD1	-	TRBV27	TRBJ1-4	CASSRDLRGNEKLFF	TGTGCCAGCAGCCGGGACCTCAGGGGGAATGAAAAACTGTTTTTT
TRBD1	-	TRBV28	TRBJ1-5	CASSSGQRFGRNQPQHF	TGTGCCAGCAGTTCGGGACAGCGGTTTGGAAGAAATCAGCCCCAGCATTTT
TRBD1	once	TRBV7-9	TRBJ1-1	CASSLKGQMNTEAFF	TGTGCCAGCAGCTTAAAGGGACAGATGAACACTGAAGCTTTCTTT
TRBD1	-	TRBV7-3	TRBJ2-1	CASSAGTGRNEQFF	TGTGCCAGCAGCGCCGGGACAGGGCGGAATGAGCAGTTCTTC
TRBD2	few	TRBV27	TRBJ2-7	CASSLGAGVTYEQYF	TGTGCCAGCAGTTTAGGGGCGGGAGTAACCTACGAGCAGTACTTC
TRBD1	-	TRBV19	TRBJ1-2	CASKGGQGGGYTF	TGTGCCAGTAAGGGGGGACAGGGGGGCGGCTACACCTTC
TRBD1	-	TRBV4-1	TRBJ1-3	CASSQAEGGRNTIYF	TGCGCCAGCAGCCAAGCAGAAGGGGGCCGAAACACCATATATTTT
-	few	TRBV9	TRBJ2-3	CASSVSPGVPDTQYF	TGTGCCAGCAGCGTAAGTCCGGGAGTCCCAGATACGCAGTATTTT
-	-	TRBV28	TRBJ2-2	CAIPRGSNTGELFF	TGTGCCATCCCGAGGGGGTCAAACACCGGGGAGCTGTTTTTT
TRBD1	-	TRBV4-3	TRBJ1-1	CASSQETGANTEAFF	TGCGCCAGCAGCCAAGAAACAGGGGCGAACACTGAAGCTTTCTTT
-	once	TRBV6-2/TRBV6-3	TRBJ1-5	CASSLTGYGQPQHF	TGTGCCAGCAGCCTCACAGGGTACGGGCAGCCCCAGCATTTT
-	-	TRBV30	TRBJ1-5	CAWSGGGGQPQHF	TGTGCCTGGAGCGGGGGAGGCGGTCAGCCCCAGCATTTT
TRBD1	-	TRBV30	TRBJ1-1	CAWSTGFNTEAFF	TGTGCCTGGTCGACAGGGTTCAACACTGAAGCTTTCTTT
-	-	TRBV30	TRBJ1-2	CAWIPQGFLNYGYTF	TGTGCCTGGATTCCCCAGGGCTTCTTAAACTATGGCTACACCTTC
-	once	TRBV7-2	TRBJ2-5	CASSLGVAGAARKVETQYF	TGTGCCAGCAGCTTAGGAGTGGCTGGGGCCGCTAGGAAGGTCGAGACCCAGTACTTC
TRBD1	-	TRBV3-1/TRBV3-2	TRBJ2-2	CASSPWTGGTGELFF	TGTGCCAGCAGCCCGTGGACAGGGGGGACCGGGGAGCTGTTTTTT
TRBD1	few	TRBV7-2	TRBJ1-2	CASSLGTGDGYTF	TGTGCCAGCAGCTTAGGGACAGGGGATGGCTACACCTTC
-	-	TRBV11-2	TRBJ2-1	CASSSYYNEQFF	TGTGCCAGCAGCTCCTACTACAATGAGCAGTTCTTC
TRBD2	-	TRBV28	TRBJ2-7	CASSHGGTSYEQYF	TGTGCCAGCAGCCACGGGGGGACCTCCTACGAGCAGTACTTC
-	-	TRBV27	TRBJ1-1	CASSPGTWGGTEAFF	TGTGCCAGCAGTCCCGGGACCTGGGGGGGGACTGAAGCTTTCTTT
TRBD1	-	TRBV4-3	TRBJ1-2	CASSQERNRGNYGYTF	TGCGCCAGCAGCCAAGAGAGGAACAGGGGAAACTATGGCTACACCTTC
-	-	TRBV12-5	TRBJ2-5	CASGLVLGFSIETQYF	TGTGCTAGTGGTTTGGTACTGGGCTTTAGTATAGAGACCCAGTACTTC
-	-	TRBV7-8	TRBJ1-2	CASSKARNYGYTF	TGTGCCAGCAGCAAAGCGCGGAACTATGGCTACACCTTC